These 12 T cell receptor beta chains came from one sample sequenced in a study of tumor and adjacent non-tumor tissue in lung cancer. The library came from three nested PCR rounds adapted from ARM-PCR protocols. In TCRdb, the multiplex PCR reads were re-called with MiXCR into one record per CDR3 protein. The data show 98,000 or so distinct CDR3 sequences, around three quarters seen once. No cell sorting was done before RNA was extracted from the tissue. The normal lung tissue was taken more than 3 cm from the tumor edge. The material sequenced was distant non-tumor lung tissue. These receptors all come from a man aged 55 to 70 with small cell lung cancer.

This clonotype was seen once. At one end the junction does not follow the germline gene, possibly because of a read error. This chain's CDR3 is CVSSFSGTYAGELFF. For the CDR3, the DNA is TGTGTCAGCAGTTTCTCTGGGACATACGCCGGGGAGCTGTTTTTT. V is TRBV12-3 or TRBV12-4 and J is TRBJ2-2; the D gene is possibly TRBD1 (6 bases). This CDR3 region has 15 residues.

The DNA for the CDR3 is TGTGCCACTAGCCGGGGGGAGGACAATGAGCAGTTCTTC. Translating gives CATSRGEDNEQFF. The chain links TRBV7-9 to TRBJ2-1; 7 bases line up with TRBD2. This CDR3 is 13 amino acids long. In germline, CDR1 is SEHNR, CDR2 FQNEAQ (reference sequence). The J segment lost 5 bases and the V segment lost 10 bases, leaving 8 bases of the junction unmatched.

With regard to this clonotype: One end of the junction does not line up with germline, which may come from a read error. The CDR3 DNA reads TGCAGTGCTAGAGGGACAGACGAAAAACTACTTTTT. This translates into CSARGTDEKLLF. The chain uses TRBV20-1 and TRBJ1-4; D might be TRBD1 (6 bases). The CDR3 has 12 residues. CDR1 DFQATT and CDR2 SNEGSKA come from the germline V gene (reference sequence).

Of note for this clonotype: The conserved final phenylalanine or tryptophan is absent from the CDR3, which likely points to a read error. The CDR3 DNA follows: TGTAGCGTTGAAGACCGGCAGCGCACAGATACGCAGTATTCT. This gives the protein CSVEDRQRTDTQYS. This rearrangement joins TRBV29-1 to TRBJ2-3; possible D gene TRBD2, 5 bases. The CDR3 runs 14 residues. Per germline, CDR1 SQVTM and CDR2 ANQGSEA.

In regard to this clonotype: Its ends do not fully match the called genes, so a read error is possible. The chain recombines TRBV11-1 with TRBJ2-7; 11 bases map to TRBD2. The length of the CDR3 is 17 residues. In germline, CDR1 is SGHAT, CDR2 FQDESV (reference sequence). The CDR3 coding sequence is TGTGCCGGCAGCCTCCCAGGAGGTAGCGGGAGGGCCGACGAGCAATACTTC. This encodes CAGSLPGGSGRADEQYF.

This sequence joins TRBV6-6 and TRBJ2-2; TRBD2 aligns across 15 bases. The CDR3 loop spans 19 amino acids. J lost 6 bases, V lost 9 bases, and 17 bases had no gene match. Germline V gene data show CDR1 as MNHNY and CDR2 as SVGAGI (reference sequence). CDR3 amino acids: CASRRGLAGGPWGAGELFF. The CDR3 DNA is TGTGCCAGTAGACGCGGACTAGCGGGAGGGCCATGGGGCGCCGGGGAGCTGTTTTTT.

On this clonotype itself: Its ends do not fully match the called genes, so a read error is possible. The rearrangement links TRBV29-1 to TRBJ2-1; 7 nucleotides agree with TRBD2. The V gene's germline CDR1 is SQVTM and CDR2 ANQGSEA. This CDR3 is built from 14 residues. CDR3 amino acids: CSISGGEAVLEQLF. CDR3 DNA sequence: TGCAGCATCTCTGGGGGGGAAGCGGTACTTGAGCAGCTCTTC.

The CDR3: CASRGQRSKNIQYF. The CDR3 bases are TGTGCCAGCAGAGGGCAGAGGAGCAAAAACATTCAGTACTTC. The chain is built from TRBV6-1 and TRBJ2-4; D call uncertain. The germline V gene encodes CDR1 MNHNS and CDR2 SASEGT. CDR3 length: 14 residues. The V and J ends lost 6 bases and 3 bases respectively, with 12 bases between them.

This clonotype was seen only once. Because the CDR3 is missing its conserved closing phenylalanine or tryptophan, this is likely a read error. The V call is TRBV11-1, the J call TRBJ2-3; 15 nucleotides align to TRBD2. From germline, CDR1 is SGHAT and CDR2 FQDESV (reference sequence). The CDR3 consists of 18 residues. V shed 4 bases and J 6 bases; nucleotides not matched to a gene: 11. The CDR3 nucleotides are TGTGCCAGCAGCTCCGGACTAGCGGGAGGGCCGGTGATGGATACGCAGTATTTG. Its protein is CASSSGLAGGPVMDTQYL.

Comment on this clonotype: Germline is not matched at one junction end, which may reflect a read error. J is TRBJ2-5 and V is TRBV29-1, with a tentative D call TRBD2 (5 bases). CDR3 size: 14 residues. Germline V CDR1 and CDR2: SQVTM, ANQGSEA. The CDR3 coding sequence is TGCTGCGTTGACGGGCCGCGAGGGCGGGAGACCCAGTACTTC. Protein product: CCVDGPRGRETQYF.

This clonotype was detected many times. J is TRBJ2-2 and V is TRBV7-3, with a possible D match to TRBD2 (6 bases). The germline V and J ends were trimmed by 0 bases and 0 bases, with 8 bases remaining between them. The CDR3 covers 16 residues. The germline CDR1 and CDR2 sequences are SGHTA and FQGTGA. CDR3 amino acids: CASSLTSGTNTGELFF. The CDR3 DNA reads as TGTGCCAGCAGCTTAACTAGCGGCACGAACACCGGGGAGCTGTTTTTT.

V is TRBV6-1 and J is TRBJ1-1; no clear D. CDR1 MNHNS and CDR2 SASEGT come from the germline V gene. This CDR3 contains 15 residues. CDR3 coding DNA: TGTGGCATCCAGGACCGAGGCGTTGGGAGAACTGAAGCTTTCTTT. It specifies CGIQDRGVGRTEAFF.